The 6 T cell receptor beta chains below come from one sample, sequenced in a study of cytomegalovirus exposure and HLA in healthy donors. 60 Vbeta and 13 Jbeta primers were used in PCR. Sequencing used immunoSEQ multiplex PCR; TCRdb keeps in-frame clones, though not all of them. Of about 63,000 clones in the sample, more than 60% are singletons; the top ten hold about 2.7%. Sequenced sample: PBMCs. Every receptor here comes from a woman in her 30s in good health and CMV-seronegative.

This chain links TRBV19 with TRBJ1-6; D ambiguous. The V end lost 6 bases, the J end lost 9 bases, and 15 bases lay between the germline ends. Germline V lookup: CDR1 LNHDA, CDR2 SQIVND (reference sequence). The CDR3 has 14 residues. DNA of the CDR3: TGTGCCAGTAGAACTATCGCCGGAGGTTCACCCCTCCACTTT. It is translated as CASRTIAGGSPLHF.

V gene TRBV5-8 combines with J gene TRBJ2-7; maybe TRBD2 (5 bases). The CDR3 is 14 residues long. Looked up from germline, CDR1 is SGHTS and CDR2 is YDEGEE. V dropped 3 bases and J dropped 2 bases, with 12 bases sitting between them. CDR3 coding DNA: TGTGCCAGCAGCTACGGGGAAGTCACCTACGAGCAGTACTTC. Residues: CASSYGEVTYEQYF. Using reference TRBV5-8 and TRBJ2-7 for the parts outside the CDR3, the full variable domain is EAGVTQSPTHLIKTRGQQATLRCSPISGHTSVYWYQQALGLGLQFLLWYDEGEERNRGNFPPRFSGRQFPNYSSELNVNALELEDSALYLCASSYGEVTYEQYFGPGTRLTVT.

The chain links TRBV27 to TRBJ1-1; possible D gene TRBD1, 5 bases. CDR1 and CDR2 (germline): MNHEY, SMNVEV (reference sequence). The CDR3 extends over 16 amino acids. V was pared by 3 bases and J by 0 bases, with 14 bases between. The CDR3, as DNA: TGTGCCAGCAGTTTCGAAAGGACAAAGATGAACACTGAAGCTTTCTTT. Its translation: CASSFERTKMNTEAFF.

The J gene is TRBJ1-5, the V gene TRBV10-2; D ambiguous. The CDR3 sequence is 13 residues long. From germline, CDR1 is WSHSY and CDR2 SAAADI. The ends were cut back, 6 bases at V and 3 bases at J, with 9 bases in the middle. The CDR3 spells CASRGQANQPQHF. The CDR3 DNA reads TGCGCCAGCAGAGGCCAGGCCAATCAGCCCCAGCATTTT.

CDR3 sequence: CASSHQGVFYGYTF. The CDR3 region has the DNA TGTGCCAGCAGTCACCAGGGGGTATTCTATGGCTACACCTTC. The genes are TRBV27 and TRBJ1-2; TRBD1 matches 7 bases. V shed 5 bases, J shed 4 bases, and the junction held 7 bases outside the gene matches. This CDR3 is 14 amino acids long. CDR1 MNHEY and CDR2 SMNVEV come from the germline V gene (reference sequence).

The chain employs TRBV27 and TRBJ1-6; TRBD1 agrees at 8 bases. The CDR3 contains 14 residues. The ends lost 6 bases at V and 5 bases at J; junction bases unmatched: 3. CDR1 is MNHEY and CDR2 is SMNVEV in the germline V gene (reference sequence). The CDR3 DNA is TGTGCCAGCAGAGCGGGACAGGATAATTCACCCCTCCACTTT. Translated: CASRAGQDNSPLHF.